Listed below are T cell receptor beta chains from one sample, sequenced in a study of blood T cell repertoires in COVID-19. Sequencing was performed with immunoSEQ multiplex PCR; in TCRdb, only in-frame clones are kept and a portion is missing. The table has approximately 200,000 clones, around 85% seen once; the top ten hold roughly a sixth. Specimen: PBMCs or T cells enriched from blood (not recorded which). Receptor source: a man aged 40-49 years who had recovered from COVID-19. The CDR3 runs from the conserved cysteine through the conserved F or W. The D gene is left open where the match is weak. Rows give clone size only sometimes, using once, few, many, or a class for an expanded clone.

V	D	J	size	DNA	CDR3
TRBV5-1	-	TRBJ2-7	-	TGCGCCAGCAGACCCGACGGAGGGCACGAGCAGTACTTC	CASRPDGGHEQYF
TRBV18	-	TRBJ1-1	-	TGTGCCAGCTCACCGGGAGGGGGGAAGGCTGAAGCTTTCTTT	CASSPGGGKAEAFF
TRBV6-2/TRBV6-3	-	TRBJ1-1	-	TGTGCCAGCAGTCAAGGGGAAAACACTGAAGCTTTCTTT	CASSQGENTEAFF
TRBV10-3	TRBD2	TRBJ2-2	-	TGTGCCATCAGTGAGTCCTTTTCGGGCCCCTCTGGGGGGGGACGCACCGGGGAGCTGTTTTTT	CAISESFSGPSGGGRTGELFF
TRBV11-2	-	TRBJ2-1	-	TGTGCCAGCTCTCTTAGTGGGAGAAACTCCTACAATGAGCAGTTCTTC	CASSLSGRNSYNEQFF
TRBV18	TRBD1	TRBJ1-5	-	TGTGCCAGCTCACCTGGGACAGGGGAACAGCCCCAGCATTTT	CASSPGTGEQPQHF
TRBV28	-	TRBJ2-7	-	TGTGCCAGCAGTTCCACCTACGAGCAGTACTTC	CASSSTYEQYF
TRBV7-6	-	TRBJ2-3	-	TGTGCCAGCAGCTTACACCGGGGAGATACGCAGTATTTT	CASSLHRGDTQYF
TRBV3-1/TRBV3-2	-	TRBJ2-3	-	TGTGCCAGCAGCCAATACTCTGCCACAGATACGCAGTATTTT	CASSQYSATDTQYF
TRBV11-3	-	TRBJ1-1	once	TGTGCCAGCAGCTTAGATCCTCTAGGTGAAGCTTTCTTT	CASSLDPLGEAFF
TRBV2	-	TRBJ1-1	-	TGTGCCAGCATTGCGCACAACACTGAAGCTTTCTTT	CASIAHNTEAFF
TRBV7-2	-	TRBJ2-1	-	TGTGCCAGCAGCTTAAACGTACAGAATGAGCAGTTCTTC	CASSLNVQNEQFF
TRBV28	TRBD1	TRBJ2-7	-	TGTGCCAGCAGTCCAATCCCGTCTCATTCTATATCGGACAGGGGATCCTACGAGCAGTACTTC	CASSPIPSHSISDRGSYEQYF
TRBV2	TRBD1	TRBJ2-2	-	TGTGCCAGCAGCGATCCGGGACAGTCCACCGGGGAGCTGTTTTTT	CASSDPGQSTGELFF
TRBV29-1	-	TRBJ2-3	-	TGCAGCGTTGACCAATGGGGGGGCGTGAGCACAGATACGCAGTATTTT	CSVDQWGGVSTDTQYF
TRBV6-2/TRBV6-3	TRBD2	TRBJ2-2	-	TGTGCCAGCAGTCGGACTAGCGGGATTACCGGGGAGCTGTTTTTT	CASSRTSGITGELFF
TRBV30	-	TRBJ1-1	-	TGTGCCTGGAGTGTTATTGGGGGGGACACTGAAGCTTTCTTT	CAWSVIGGDTEAFF
TRBV6-6	TRBD2	TRBJ2-1	-	TGTGCCAGCAGGTCCTCTAGCGGGAGCGGGAGTGAGCAGTTCTTC	CASRSSSGSGSEQFF
TRBV19	TRBD1	TRBJ1-2	few	TGTGCCAGTAGTACCTCCGGGACAGGGGTCTATGGCTACACCTTC	CASSTSGTGVYGYTF
TRBV5-1	-	TRBJ1-3	few	TGCGCCAGCAGCTTGACAGGGTATGGAAACACCATATATTTT	CASSLTGYGNTIYF
TRBV29-1	-	TRBJ2-1	-	TGCAGCGTTGTTGGGGCGCCGACCTACAATGAGCAGTTCTTC	CSVVGAPTYNEQFF
TRBV6-2/TRBV6-3	-	TRBJ1-2	-	TGTGCCAGCAGTTTGGACTTCTATGGCTACACCTTC	CASSLDFYGYTF
TRBV25-1	TRBD1	TRBJ1-2	-	TGTGCCAGCAGTCTCCCGGGACAGGGGGCGGGCGGCTACACCTTC	CASSLPGQGAGGYTF
TRBV30	-	TRBJ2-3	-	TGTGCCTGGAATTCGGGTCAGGGGAATTCGGATACGCAGTATTTT	CAWNSGQGNSDTQYF